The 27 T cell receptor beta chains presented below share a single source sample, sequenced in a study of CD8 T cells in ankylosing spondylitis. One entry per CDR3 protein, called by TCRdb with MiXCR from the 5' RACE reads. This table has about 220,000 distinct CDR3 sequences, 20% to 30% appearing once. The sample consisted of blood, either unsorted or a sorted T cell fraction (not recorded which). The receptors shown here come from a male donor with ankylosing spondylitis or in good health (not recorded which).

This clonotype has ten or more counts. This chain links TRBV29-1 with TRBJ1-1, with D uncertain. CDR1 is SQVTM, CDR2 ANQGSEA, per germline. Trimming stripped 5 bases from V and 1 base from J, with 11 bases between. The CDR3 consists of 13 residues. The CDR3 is CSVIRGGNTEAFF. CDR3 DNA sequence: TGCAGCGTTATCCGCGGAGGGAACACTGAAGCTTTCTTT.

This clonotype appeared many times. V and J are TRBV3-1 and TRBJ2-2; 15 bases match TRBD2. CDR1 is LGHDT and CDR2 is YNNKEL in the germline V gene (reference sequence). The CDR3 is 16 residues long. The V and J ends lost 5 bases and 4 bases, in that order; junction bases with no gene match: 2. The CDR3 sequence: CASSRTSGRVTGELFF. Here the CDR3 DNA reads TGTGCCAGCAGCAGGACTAGCGGGAGGGTCACCGGGGAGCTGTTTTTT.

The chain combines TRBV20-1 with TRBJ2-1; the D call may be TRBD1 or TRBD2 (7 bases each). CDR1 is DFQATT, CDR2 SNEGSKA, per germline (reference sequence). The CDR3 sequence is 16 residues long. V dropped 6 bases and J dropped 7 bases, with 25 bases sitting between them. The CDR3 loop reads CSAPRGRESRRNEQFF. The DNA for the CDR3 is TGCAGTGCCCCGAGGGGGCGGGAGAGTCGAAGAAATGAGCAGTTCTTC.

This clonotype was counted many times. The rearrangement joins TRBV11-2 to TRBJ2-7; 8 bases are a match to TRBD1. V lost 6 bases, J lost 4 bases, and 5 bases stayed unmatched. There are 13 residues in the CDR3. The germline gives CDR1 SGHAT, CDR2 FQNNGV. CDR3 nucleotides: TGTGCCAGCAGTCCGGACAGGGATTACGAGCAGTACTTC. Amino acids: CASSPDRDYEQYF.

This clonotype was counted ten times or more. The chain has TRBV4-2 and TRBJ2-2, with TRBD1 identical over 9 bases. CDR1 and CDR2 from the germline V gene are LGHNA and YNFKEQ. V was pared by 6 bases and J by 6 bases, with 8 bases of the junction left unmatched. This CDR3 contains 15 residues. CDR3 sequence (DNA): TGTGCCAGCAGGCGGACAGGGGTCTTTGCCGGGGAGCTGTTTTTT. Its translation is CASRRTGVFAGELFF.

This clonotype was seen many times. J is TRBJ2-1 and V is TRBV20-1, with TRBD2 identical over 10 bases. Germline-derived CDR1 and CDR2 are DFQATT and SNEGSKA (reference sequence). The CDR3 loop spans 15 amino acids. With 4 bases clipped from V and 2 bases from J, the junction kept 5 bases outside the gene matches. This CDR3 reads CSAKTSGFPYNEQFF. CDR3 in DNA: TGCAGTGCTAAGACTAGCGGGTTCCCCTACAATGAGCAGTTCTTC.

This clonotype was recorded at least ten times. The CDR3 is CASSFGLGYTF. The CDR3 DNA sequence: TGTGCCAGCAGCTTCGGGCTCGGCTACACCTTC. The chain employs TRBV5-5 and TRBJ1-2; no reliable D call. CDR3 size: 11 residues. Germline assignment: CDR1 SGHKS and CDR2 YYEKEE (reference sequence). Trimming shortened V by 2 bases and J by 8 bases, and 7 bases separated the two germline ends.

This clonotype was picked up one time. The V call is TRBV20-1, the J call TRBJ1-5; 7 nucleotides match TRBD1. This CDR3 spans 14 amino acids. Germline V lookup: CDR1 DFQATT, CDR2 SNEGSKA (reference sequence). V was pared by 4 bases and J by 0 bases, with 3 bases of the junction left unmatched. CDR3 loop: CSATRDSSNQPQHF. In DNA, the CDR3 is TGCAGTGCTACACGGGACAGTAGCAATCAGCCCCAGCATTTT.

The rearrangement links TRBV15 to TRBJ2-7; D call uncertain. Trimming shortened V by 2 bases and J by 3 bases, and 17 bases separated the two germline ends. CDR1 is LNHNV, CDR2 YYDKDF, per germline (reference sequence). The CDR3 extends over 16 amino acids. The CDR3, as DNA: TGTGCCACCAGCAGATCTGACGGGCCGGCTCTCTACGAGCAGTACTTC. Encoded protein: CATSRSDGPALYEQYF.

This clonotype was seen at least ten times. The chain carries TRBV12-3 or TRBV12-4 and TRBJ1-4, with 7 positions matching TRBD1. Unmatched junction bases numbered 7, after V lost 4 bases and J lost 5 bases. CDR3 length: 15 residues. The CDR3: CASSWGQPQNEKLFF. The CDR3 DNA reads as TGTGCCAGCAGTTGGGGACAGCCACAGAATGAAAAACTGTTTTTT.

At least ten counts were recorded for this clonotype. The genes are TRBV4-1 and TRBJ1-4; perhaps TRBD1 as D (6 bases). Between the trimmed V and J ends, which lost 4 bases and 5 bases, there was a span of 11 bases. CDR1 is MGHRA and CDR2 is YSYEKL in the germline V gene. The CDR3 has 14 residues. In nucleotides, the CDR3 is TGCGCCAGCAGCCCTCGGGACAACAATGAAAAACTGTTTTTT. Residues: CASSPRDNNEKLFF.

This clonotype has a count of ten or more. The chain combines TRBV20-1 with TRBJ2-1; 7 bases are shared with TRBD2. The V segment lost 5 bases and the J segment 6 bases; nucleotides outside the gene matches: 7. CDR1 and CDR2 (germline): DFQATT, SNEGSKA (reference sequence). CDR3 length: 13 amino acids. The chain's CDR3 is CSAYSGTINEQFF. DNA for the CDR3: TGCAGTGCTTACTCCGGGACTATCAATGAGCAGTTCTTC.

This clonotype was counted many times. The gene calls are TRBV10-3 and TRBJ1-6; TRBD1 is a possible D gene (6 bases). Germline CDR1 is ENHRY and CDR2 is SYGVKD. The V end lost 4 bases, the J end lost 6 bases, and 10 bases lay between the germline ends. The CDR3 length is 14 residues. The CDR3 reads CAISAGAGNSPLHF. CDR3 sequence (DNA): TGTGCCATCAGTGCAGGGGCTGGTAATTCACCCCTCCACTTT.

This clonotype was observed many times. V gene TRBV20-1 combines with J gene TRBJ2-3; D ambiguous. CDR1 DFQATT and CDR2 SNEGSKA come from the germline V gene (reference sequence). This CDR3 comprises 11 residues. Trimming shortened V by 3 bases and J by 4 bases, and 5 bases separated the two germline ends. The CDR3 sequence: CSARKSDTQYF. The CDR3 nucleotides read TGCAGTGCTAGGAAGTCAGATACGCAGTATTTT.

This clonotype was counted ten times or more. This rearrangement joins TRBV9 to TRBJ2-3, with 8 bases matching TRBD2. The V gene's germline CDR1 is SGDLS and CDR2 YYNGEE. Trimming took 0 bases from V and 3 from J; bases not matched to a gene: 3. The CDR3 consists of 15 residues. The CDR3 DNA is TGTGCCAGCAGCGTAGTTAGCGGGGCGACAGATACGCAGTATTTT. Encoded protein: CASSVVSGATDTQYF.

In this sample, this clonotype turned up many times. CDR3 in amino acids: CASSLTSGRLFF. The CDR3 DNA reads as TGCGCCAGCAGCCTTACTAGCGGGAGGCTGTTCTTC. The chain couples TRBV5-1 to TRBJ2-1; 12 nucleotides line up with TRBD2. V lost 4 bases and J lost 15; bases outside the gene matches: 5. Germline V gene sequence: CDR1 SGHRS, CDR2 YFSETQ. The CDR3 has 12 residues.

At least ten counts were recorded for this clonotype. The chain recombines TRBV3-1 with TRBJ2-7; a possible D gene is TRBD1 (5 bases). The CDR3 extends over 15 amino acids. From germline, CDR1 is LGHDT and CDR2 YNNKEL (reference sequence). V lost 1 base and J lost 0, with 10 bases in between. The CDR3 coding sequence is TGTGCCAGCAGCCAAGGGGCAGGGTCCTCCTACGAGCAGTACTTC. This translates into CASSQGAGSSYEQYF.

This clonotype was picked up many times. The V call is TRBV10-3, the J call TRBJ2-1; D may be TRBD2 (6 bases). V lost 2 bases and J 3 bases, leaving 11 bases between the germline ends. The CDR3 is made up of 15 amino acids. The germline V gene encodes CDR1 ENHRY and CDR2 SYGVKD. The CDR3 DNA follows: TGTGCCATCAGTGAGGGCCAGCGGGTCTACAATGAGCAGTTCTTC. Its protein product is CAISEGQRVYNEQFF.

The CDR3 here is CSARGGATSTDTQYF. In DNA form, the CDR3 reads TGCAGTGCTAGAGGGGGGGCAACCAGCACAGATACGCAGTATTTT. The V and J genes are TRBV20-1 and TRBJ2-3; either TRBD1 or TRBD2 may fit D (6 bases each). CDR1 DFQATT and CDR2 SNEGSKA come from the germline V gene (reference sequence). V was shortened by 1 base and J by 0 bases, with 11 bases between the two germline ends. The CDR3 extends over 15 amino acids.

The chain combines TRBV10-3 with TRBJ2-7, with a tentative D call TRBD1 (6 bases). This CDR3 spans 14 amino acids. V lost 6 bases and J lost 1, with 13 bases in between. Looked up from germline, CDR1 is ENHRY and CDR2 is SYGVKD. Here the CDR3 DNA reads TGTGCCATCAGCAAGGACAGCCTATCCTACGAGCAGTACTTC. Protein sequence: CAISKDSLSYEQYF.

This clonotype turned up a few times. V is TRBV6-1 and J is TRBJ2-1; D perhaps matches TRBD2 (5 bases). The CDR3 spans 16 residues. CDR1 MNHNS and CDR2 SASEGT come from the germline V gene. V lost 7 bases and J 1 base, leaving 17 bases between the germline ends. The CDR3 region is CASKFMVGVSYNEQFF. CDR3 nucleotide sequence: TGTGCCAGCAAATTTATGGTGGGAGTGTCCTACAATGAGCAGTTCTTC.

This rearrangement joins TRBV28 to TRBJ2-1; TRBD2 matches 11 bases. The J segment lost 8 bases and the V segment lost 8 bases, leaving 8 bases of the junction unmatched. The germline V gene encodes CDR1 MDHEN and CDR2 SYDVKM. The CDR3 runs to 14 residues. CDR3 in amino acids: CASGLTSGSYEQFF. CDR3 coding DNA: TGTGCCAGCGGCTTAACTAGCGGGAGCTATGAGCAGTTCTTC.

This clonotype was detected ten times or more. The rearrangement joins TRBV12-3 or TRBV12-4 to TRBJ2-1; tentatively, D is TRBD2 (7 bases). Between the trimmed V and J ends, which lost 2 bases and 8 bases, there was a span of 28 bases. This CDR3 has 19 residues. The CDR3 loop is CASSLRGGGGEGSVYEQFF. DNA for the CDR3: TGTGCCAGCAGTTTACGGGGCGGCGGGGGCGAGGGGTCGGTCTATGAGCAGTTCTTC.

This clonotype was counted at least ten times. The CDR3 DNA reads as TGTGCCAGCAGTGGAGACAGGGTGAACACTGAAGCTTTCTTT. Its protein is CASSGDRVNTEAFF. V usage is TRBV25-1 and J usage is TRBJ1-1, with 7 bases fitting TRBD1. CDR3 length: 14 residues. The germline V gene encodes CDR1 MGHDK and CDR2 SYGVNS. Trimming cost V 4 bases and J 0 bases; bases outside gene matches: 2.

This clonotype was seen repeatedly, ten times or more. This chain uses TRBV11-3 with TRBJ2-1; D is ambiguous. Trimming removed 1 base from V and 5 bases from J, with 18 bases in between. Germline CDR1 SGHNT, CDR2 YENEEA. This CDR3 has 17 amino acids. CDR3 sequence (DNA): TGTGCCAGCAGCTTAGGCCCTTATGGATCAAGCAACAATGAGCAGTTCTTC. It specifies CASSLGPYGSSNNEQFF.

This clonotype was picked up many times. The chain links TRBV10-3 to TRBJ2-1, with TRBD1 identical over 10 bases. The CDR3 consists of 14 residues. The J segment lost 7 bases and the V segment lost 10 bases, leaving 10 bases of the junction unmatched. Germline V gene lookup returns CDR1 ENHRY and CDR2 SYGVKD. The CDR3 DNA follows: TGTGCCACCTGGGGACAGGGGAAAAGGAATGAGCAGTTCTTC. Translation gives CATWGQGKRNEQFF.

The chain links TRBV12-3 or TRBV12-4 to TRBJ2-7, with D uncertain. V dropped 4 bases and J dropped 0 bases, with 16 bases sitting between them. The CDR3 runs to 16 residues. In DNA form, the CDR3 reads TGTGCCAGCAGTTCCCGACACGGCCTGCTCTCCTACGAGCAGTACTTC. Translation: CASSSRHGLLSYEQYF.